A selection of T cell receptor beta chains follows, all from one sample in a study of shared clonotypes between healthy human individuals. Sequencing was performed with immunoSEQ multiplex PCR; in TCRdb, only in-frame clones are kept and a portion is missing. The table records over a million clones, roughly 70% of them present only once. Sequences were obtained from memory CD4+ T cells sorted from blood. Receptors were obtained from a young man in good health. The CDR3 runs from the conserved cysteine through the conserved F or W. A D gene is named only where the DNA matches it firmly. Not every row has a clone size; where given, it reads once, few, many or a size class.

clone_size | j_call | cdr3_length | d_call | v_call | cdr3_nt | cdr3_aa
NA | TRBJ2-1 | 13 | NA | TRBV5-1 | TGCGCCAGCAGCTTGGATTCTTACAATGAGCAGTTCTTC | CASSLDSYNEQFF
NA | TRBJ2-3 | 13 | NA | TRBV28 | TGTGCCAGCTATCCGAATCCGACAGATACGCAGTATTTT | CASYPNPTDTQYF
NA | TRBJ2-3 | 14 | TRBD1 | TRBV10-3 | TGTGCCATCAGTGCCCGACAGGGTGCAGATACGCAGTATTTT | CAISARQGADTQYF
NA | TRBJ2-3 | 15 | NA | TRBV5-4 | TGTGCCAGCAGCTTGAGCTGGGGGCGCACAGATACGCAGTATTTT | CASSLSWGRTDTQYF
NA | TRBJ2-7 | 13 | NA | TRBV2 | TGTGCCAGCAGTAGGGGACTGGACTACGAGCAGTACTTC | CASSRGLDYEQYF
NA | TRBJ2-7 | 15 | NA | TRBV15 | TGTGCCACCAGCAGGGGCGGCTCCAGCTCCTACGAGCAGTACTTC | CATSRGGSSSYEQYF
many | TRBJ1-5 | 17 | NA | TRBV21-1 | TGTGCCAGCAGGTTGACAGATATACAGAGGAGCAATCAGCCCCAGCATTTT | CASRLTDIQRSNQPQHF
NA | TRBJ1-2 | 14 | NA | TRBV18 | TGTGCCAGCTCACCCTTACAGGGAGAGAATGGCTACACCTTC | CASSPLQGENGYTF
few | TRBJ2-6 | 20 | TRBD2 | TRBV19 | TGTGCCAGTAGTTGGGGGAGGACTAGCGGGAGGTCGGGAGGGGCCAACGTCCTGACTTTC | CASSWGRTSGRSGGANVLTF
once | TRBJ2-5 | 13 | NA | TRBV6-4 | TGTGCCAGCAGTCGACAAGCGCGGGAGACCCAGTACTTC | CASSRQARETQYF
NA | TRBJ1-6 | 14 | NA | TRBV16 | TGTGCCAGCAGGGCGGGCAGGGAAAATTCACCCCTCCACTTT | CASRAGRENSPLHF
NA | TRBJ2-7 | 14 | TRBD1 | TRBV2 | TGTGCCAGCGGCCGGGACAGGGGTCCCTACGAGCAGTACTTC | CASGRDRGPYEQYF
NA | TRBJ2-7 | 15 | NA | TRBV4-1 | TGCGCCAGCAGCCAACCCCAGGGACCCGCCTACGAGCAGTACTTC | CASSQPQGPAYEQYF
NA | TRBJ1-2 | 14 | NA | TRBV5-8 | TGTGCCAGCAGAGCGACAGGCTCGGGCTTTGGCTACACCTTC | CASRATGSGFGYTF
NA | TRBJ1-5 | 13 | NA | TRBV10-2 | TGCGCCACCAAGGAGGGGAGCAATCAGCCCCAGCATTTT | CATKEGSNQPQHF
NA | TRBJ2-5 | 17 | TRBD2 | TRBV9 | TGTGCCAGCAGCGTAGGAGATAGCGGGGGACGGGAAGAGACCCAGTACTTC | CASSVGDSGGREETQYF
once | TRBJ2-2 | 19 | NA | TRBV11-2 | TGTGCCAGCAGCCACCGAGCGGGCCTCGCGGGGAGCTACACCGGGGAGCTGTTTTTT | CASSHRAGLAGSYTGELFF
NA | TRBJ2-3 | 13 | TRBD1 | TRBV29-1 | TGCAGCGTTCGACAGGGGGCCGCAGATACGCAGTATTTT | CSVRQGAADTQYF
many | TRBJ2-2 | 17 | TRBD2 | TRBV19 | TGTGCCAGTAGTGAGACTAGCGGGGGGCGGAACACCGGGGAGCTGTTTTTT | CASSETSGGRNTGELFF
NA | TRBJ2-1 | 13 | NA | TRBV7-7 | TGTGCTAGCAGCTTAGCTGGGGGCAATGAGCAGTTCTTC | CASSLAGGNEQFF
NA | TRBJ1-1 | 12 | TRBD1 | TRBV30 | TGTGCCTGGGTCCCGGGACAGGGATTAGCTTTCTTT | CAWVPGQGLAFF
NA | TRBJ1-4 | 15 | TRBD1 | TRBV4-1 | TGCGCCAGCAGCCAAGGACAGGGTATGCGTGAAAAACTGTTTTTT | CASSQGQGMREKLFF
NA | TRBJ1-4 | 15 | TRBD1 | TRBV4-3 | TGCGCCAGCAGCCAAGGACAGGGGGTGGGTGAAAAACTGTTTTTT | CASSQGQGVGEKLFF
once | TRBJ1-1 | 16 | NA | TRBV5-4 | TGTGCCAGCAGCTCCAGGGAGGTTTCCCTGAACACTGAAGCTTCCTTT | CASSSREVSLNTEASF
once | TRBJ2-2 | 15 | NA | TRBV29-1 | TGCAGCGTGAAAGGGGACCGGACGGTCACCGGGGAGCTGTTTTTT | CSVKGDRTVTGELFF
few | TRBJ1-5 | 13 | NA | TRBV18 | TGTGCCAGCTCACCGGGGATGGACCAGCCCCAGCATTTT | CASSPGMDQPQHF
NA | TRBJ2-4 | 17 | NA | TRBV4-1 | TGCGCCAGCAGCCAAGATGGTCGAACGGGAGCAAGAGACATTCAGTACTTC | CASSQDGRTGARDIQYF
NA | TRBJ1-5 | 14 | NA | TRBV6-1 | TGTGCCAGCAGTGGGGACACGGGCAATCAGCCCCAGCATTTT | CASSGDTGNQPQHF
NA | TRBJ2-7 | 16 | TRBD2 | TRBV4-3 | TGCGCCAGCAGCCAAGAACTCGCGGGAGGGAGGTACGAGCAGTACTTC | CASSQELAGGRYEQYF
once | TRBJ1-4 | 16 | TRBD1 | TRBV7-9 | TGTGCCAGCAGCTTAGGGGACAGAGGGCTTAATGAAAAACTGTTTTTT | CASSLGDRGLNEKLFF
NA | TRBJ2-1 | 15 | TRBD1 | TRBV10-1 | TGCGCCAGCAGTGAGGGGACAGGGGCCAACAATGAGCAGTTCTTC | CASSEGTGANNEQFF
NA | TRBJ2-3 | 11 | NA | TRBV30 | TGTGCCTGGCAACAGGCAGATACGCAGTATTTT | CAWQQADTQYF
NA | TRBJ1-4 | 16 | TRBD1 | TRBV2 | TGTGCCAGCAGGATGACAGGGGTTGCAACTAATGAAAAACTGTTTTTT | CASRMTGVATNEKLFF
NA | TRBJ2-5 | 15 | NA | TRBV4-1 | TGCGCCAGCAGCCAAGCCCTACTGGGCAAAGAGACCCAGTACTTC | CASSQALLGKETQYF
NA | TRBJ2-4 | 15 | TRBD2 | TRBV5-5 | TGTGCCAGCAGCCCACAGGCGGGGGGCGAGTACATTCAGTACTTC | CASSPQAGGEYIQYF
NA | TRBJ1-3 | 15 | NA | TRBV9 | TGTGCCAGCAGCGACCAGTGGGGGGGCGGAAACACCATATATTTT | CASSDQWGGGNTIYF
once | TRBJ2-7 | 14 | NA | TRBV6-5 | TGTGCCAGCAGTTACTCGGTACAGCGAAATGAGCAGTACTTC | CASSYSVQRNEQYF
once | TRBJ1-6 | 15 | NA | TRBV2 | TGTGCCAGCAGTGAGCAGGGATTATCTGCCTCACCCCTCCACTTT | CASSEQGLSASPLHF
NA | TRBJ1-4 | 15 | TRBD1 | TRBV5-1 | TGCGCCAGCAGCTTGGGACAGGGGGCTAGGGAAAAACTGTTTTTT | CASSLGQGAREKLFF
many | TRBJ1-5 | 13 | NA | TRBV6-1 | TGTGCCAGCAGTGTTAACGGGGATCAGCCCCAGCATTTT | CASSVNGDQPQHF
NA | TRBJ1-6 | 14 | NA | TRBV5-1 | TGCGCCAGCAGCTTGGGGGTCAAGAGTTCACCCCTCCACTTT | CASSLGVKSSPLHF
few | TRBJ2-3 | 15 | TRBD1 | TRBV19 | TGTGCCAGTAGTATAGCCACAGGGGCCACAGATACGCAGTATTTT | CASSIATGATDTQYF
NA | TRBJ1-4 | 14 | NA | TRBV5-1 | TGCGCCAGCAGCTTGCGAACAGCTAATGAAAAACTGTTTTTT | CASSLRTANEKLFF
NA | TRBJ2-4 | 13 | TRBD1 | TRBV28 | TGTGCCAGCATAGGACAGGGCAAAAACATTCAGTACTTC | CASIGQGKNIQYF
NA | TRBJ2-7 | 14 | NA | TRBV6-5 | TGTGCCAGCAGTTACAATACGGGAGCGTACGAGCAGTACTTC | CASSYNTGAYEQYF
NA | TRBJ2-7 | 13 | NA | TRBV18 | TGTGCCAGCTCAGTCACTGCTCTGGGGCAGCAGTACTTC | CASSVTALGQQYF
NA | TRBJ2-1 | 15 | NA | TRBV11-3 | TGTGCCAGCAGCTTAGGGGCAGGGTTCGGCAATGAGCAGTTCTTC | CASSLGAGFGNEQFF
NA | TRBJ1-2 | 17 | NA | TRBV5-8 | TGTGCCAGCAGCTCCCAAGACAACCCGGGCCGGGTCTCTGGCTACACCTTC | CASSSQDNPGRVSGYTF
few | TRBJ2-1 | 15 | NA | TRBV28 | TGTGCCAGCACGGGAGCACCTCCCGTATACAATGAGCAGTTCTTC | CASTGAPPVYNEQFF
many | TRBJ1-2 | 13 | NA | TRBV6-5 | TGTGCCAGCAGTGTGGCACCGAACTATGGCTACACCTTC | CASSVAPNYGYTF